Shown below are 10 T cell receptor beta chains from a single sample sequenced in a study of beta chain features in type 1 diabetes. cDNA synthesis used the whole RNA isolate, giving expressed TCRB sequences. Clones were read by immunoSEQ multiplex PCR, and TCRdb kept only the in-frame ones, dropping some. The repertoire consists of roughly 250,000 clones, with around 68% occurring once and the leading ten covering 0.053%. The sequenced material came from naive CD4+ T cells from blood. The receptors here all came from a man aged 30 to 45 in good health.

The chain joins TRBV6-6 to TRBJ2-3; D not resolved. The CDR3 contains 12 residues. V was shortened by 6 bases and J by 6 bases, with 10 bases between the two germline ends. The germline V gene has CDR1 MNHNY and CDR2 SVGAGI (reference sequence). In nucleotides, the CDR3 is TGTGCCAGCAGGGAGACGCCGGATACGCAGTATTTT. Encoded protein: CASRETPDTQYF.

The V gene is TRBV15, the J gene TRBJ2-7; D is unclear. This CDR3 comprises 17 residues. Trimming shortened V by 3 bases and J by 4 bases, and 22 bases separated the two germline ends. Germline V gene data show CDR1 as LNHNV and CDR2 as YYDKDF (reference sequence). Written as DNA, the CDR3 is TGTGCCACCAGCAGGGATTTAATGGTCGGCGAAAGGTACGAGCAGTACTTC. Protein: CATSRDLMVGERYEQYF.

The rearrangement links TRBV29-1 to TRBJ2-1; the D is unclear. Trimming took off 6 bases at V and 0 bases at J, with 12 bases between the two ends. Per germline, CDR1 SQVTM and CDR2 ANQGSEA. This CDR3 spans 14 amino acids. CDR3 amino acids: CSVSARSSYNEQFF. The CDR3 DNA follows: TGCAGCGTCTCCGCCAGAAGCTCCTACAATGAGCAGTTCTTC.

The chain uses TRBV30 and TRBJ2-2; D remains ambiguous. Germline V CDR1 and CDR2: GTSNPN, SVGIG (reference sequence). The V and J ends lost 3 bases and 4 bases respectively, with 12 bases between them. CDR3 length equals 14 residues. CDR3: CAWRSTRSTGELFF. The CDR3 DNA is TGTGCCTGGAGGAGTACCAGGTCCACCGGGGAGCTGTTTTTT.

The chain joins TRBV30 to TRBJ2-5; weak D call: TRBD2 (6 bases). This CDR3 contains 13 residues. Between the trimmed V and J ends, which lost 5 bases and 2 bases, there was a span of 12 bases. CDR1 and CDR2 from the germline V gene are GTSNPN and SVGIG (reference sequence). CDR3 in amino acids: CAWSRLGQETQYF. The CDR3 DNA reads TGTGCCTGGTCGCGACTAGGACAAGAGACCCAGTACTTC.

This clone was counted between two and nine times. This chain joins TRBV30 and TRBJ2-6; 10 bases align to TRBD1. Germline V lookup: CDR1 GTSNPN, CDR2 SVGIG (reference sequence). This CDR3 region has 16 residues. The V gene end was trimmed by 2 bases and the J gene end by 0 bases; junction bases not matched to a gene: 1. DNA of the CDR3: TGTGCCTGGAGTCGACAGGGGGCCTCTGGGGCCAACGTCCTGACTTTC. Protein product: CAWSRQGASGANVLTF.

This clone turned up a few times. The chain is built from TRBV5-1 and TRBJ2-3, with a tentative D call TRBD2 (6 bases). The V end lost 4 bases, the J end lost 4 bases, and 25 bases lay between the germline ends. The CDR3 is 18 amino acids. CDR1 is SGHRS, CDR2 YFSETQ, per germline. Here the CDR3 reads CASSRGTGVYRASDTQYF. The CDR3 DNA sequence: TGCGCCAGCAGCCGCGGGACGGGCGTCTATAGGGCGTCAGATACGCAGTATTTT.

The chain has TRBV7-2 and TRBJ2-7; unclear D gene. The V end was cut by 0 bases, the J end by 4 bases, with 10 bases between. Looked up from germline, CDR1 is SGHTA and CDR2 is FQGNSA. This CDR3 has 14 residues. CDR3 sequence: CASSLARQPYEQYF. CDR3 coding DNA: TGTGCCAGCAGCTTAGCGCGCCAGCCTTACGAGCAGTACTTC.

This clone was seen only a few times. CDR3 region: CSVLDPSANNEQFF. The CDR3 region has the DNA TGCAGCGTTTTAGACCCCAGCGCGAACAATGAGCAGTTCTTC. The chain uses TRBV29-1 and TRBJ2-1; no firm D call. Germline lookup yields CDR1 SQVTM and CDR2 ANQGSEA. V lost 5 bases and J 5 bases, leaving 16 bases between the germline ends. This CDR3 is built from 14 residues.

The chain carries TRBV7-9 and TRBJ2-5, with unresolved D. The CDR3 consists of 15 residues. Trimming took off 5 bases at V and 1 base at J, with 14 bases between the two ends. The germline V gene encodes CDR1 SEHNR and CDR2 FQNEAQ (reference sequence). DNA of the CDR3: TGTGCCAGCAGCCCGCACCGGACGGCCCAAGAGACCCAGTACTTC. It encodes CASSPHRTAQETQYF.